This entry is about one T cell receptor (beta chain). These data come from a study of T-cell memory formation after mild COVID-19. From the 5' RACE reads, TCRdb called clonotypes with MiXCR, one entry per CDR3 protein. The table lists around 340,000 distinct CDR3 sequences, roughly 15% of them singletons. The CDR3 length is 14 residues. The germline V gene has CDR1 SEHNR and CDR2 FQNEAQ (reference sequence). V was shortened by 8 bases and J by 1 base, with 13 bases between the two germline ends. The chain combines TRBV7-9 with TRBJ2-3; possibly TRBD2 for D (6 bases). The TCR comes from a man between 18 and 29 years old who had mild COVID-19 (a few samples of this study predate the infection). Cell type and time point are not known. The sample comprised PBMCs or a T cell subset sorted from them (not recorded which). For the CDR3, the DNA is TGTGCCAGCCGCTACGGGACTGGCACAGATACGCAGTATTTT. Protein: CASRYGTGTDTQYF.